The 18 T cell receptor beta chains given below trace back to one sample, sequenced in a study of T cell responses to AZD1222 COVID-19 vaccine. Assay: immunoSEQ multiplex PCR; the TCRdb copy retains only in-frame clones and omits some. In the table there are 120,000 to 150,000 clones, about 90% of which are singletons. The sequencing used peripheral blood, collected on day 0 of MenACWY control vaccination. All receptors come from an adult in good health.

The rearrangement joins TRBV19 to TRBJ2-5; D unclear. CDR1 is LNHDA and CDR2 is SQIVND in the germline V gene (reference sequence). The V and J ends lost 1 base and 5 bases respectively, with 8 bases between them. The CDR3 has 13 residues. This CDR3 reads CASSIVGVETQYF. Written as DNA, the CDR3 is TGTGCCAGTAGTATAGTGGGCGTGGAGACCCAGTACTTC.

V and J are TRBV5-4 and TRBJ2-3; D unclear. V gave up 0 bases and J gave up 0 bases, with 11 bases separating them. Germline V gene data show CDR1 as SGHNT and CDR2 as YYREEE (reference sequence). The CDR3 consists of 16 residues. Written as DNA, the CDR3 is TGTGCCAGCAGCTTGGCTTGGTCGCGTAGCACAGATACGCAGTATTTT. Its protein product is CASSLAWSRSTDTQYF.

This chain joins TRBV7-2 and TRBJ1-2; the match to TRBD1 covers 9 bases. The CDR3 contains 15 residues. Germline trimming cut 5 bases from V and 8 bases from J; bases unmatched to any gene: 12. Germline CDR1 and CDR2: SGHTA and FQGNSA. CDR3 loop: CASSQPGQGGQGYTF. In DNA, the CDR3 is TGTGCCAGCAGCCAACCGGGACAGGGAGGACAAGGCTACACCTTC.

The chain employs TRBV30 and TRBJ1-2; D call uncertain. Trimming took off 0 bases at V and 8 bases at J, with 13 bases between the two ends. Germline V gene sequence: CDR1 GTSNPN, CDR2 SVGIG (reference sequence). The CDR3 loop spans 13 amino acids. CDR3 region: CAWSVRGSGGYTF. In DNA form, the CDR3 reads TGTGCCTGGAGTGTCCGGGGTTCGGGGGGCTACACCTTC.

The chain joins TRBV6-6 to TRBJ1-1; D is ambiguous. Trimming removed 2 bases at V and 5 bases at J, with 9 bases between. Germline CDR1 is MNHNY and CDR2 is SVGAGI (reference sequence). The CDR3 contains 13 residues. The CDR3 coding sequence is TGTGCCAGCAGTTACCCAATGGGGACTGAAGCTTTCTTT. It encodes CASSYPMGTEAFF.

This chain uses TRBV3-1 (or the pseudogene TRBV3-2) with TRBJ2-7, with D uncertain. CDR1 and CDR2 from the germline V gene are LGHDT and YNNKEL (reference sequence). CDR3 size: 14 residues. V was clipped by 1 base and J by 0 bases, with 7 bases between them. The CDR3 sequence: CASSQVASSYEQYF. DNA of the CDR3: TGTGCCAGCAGCCAAGTGGCTAGCTCCTACGAGCAGTACTTC.

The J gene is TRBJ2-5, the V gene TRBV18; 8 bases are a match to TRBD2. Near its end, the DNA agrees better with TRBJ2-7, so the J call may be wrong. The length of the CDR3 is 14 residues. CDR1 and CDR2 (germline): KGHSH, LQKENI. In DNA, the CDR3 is TGTGCCAGCTCACCTTCAGCGGGAGCCTACGAGCAGTACTTC. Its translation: CASSPSAGAYEQYF.

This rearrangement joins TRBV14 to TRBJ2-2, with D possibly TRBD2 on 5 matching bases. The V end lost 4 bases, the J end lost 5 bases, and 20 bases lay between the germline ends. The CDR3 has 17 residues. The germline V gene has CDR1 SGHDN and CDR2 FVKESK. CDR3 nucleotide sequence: TGTGCCAGCAGCCCGGCGGGTCTCCCGGCGAGGACCGGGGAGCTGTTTTTT. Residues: CASSPAGLPARTGELFF.

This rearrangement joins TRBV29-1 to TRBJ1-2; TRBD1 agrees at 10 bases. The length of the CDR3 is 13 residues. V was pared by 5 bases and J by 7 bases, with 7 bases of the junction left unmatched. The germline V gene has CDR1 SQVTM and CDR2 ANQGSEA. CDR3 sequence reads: CSVLDRGRVGYTF. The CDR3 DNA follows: TGCAGCGTTCTTGACAGGGGGCGGGTTGGCTACACCTTC.

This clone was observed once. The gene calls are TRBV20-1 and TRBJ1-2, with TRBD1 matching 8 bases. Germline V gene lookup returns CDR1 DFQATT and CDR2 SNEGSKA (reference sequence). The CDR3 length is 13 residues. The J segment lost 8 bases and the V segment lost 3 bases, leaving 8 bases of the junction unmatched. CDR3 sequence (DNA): TGCAGTGCTAGTGACAGGGGAGCTCGGGGCTACACCTTC. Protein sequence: CSASDRGARGYTF.

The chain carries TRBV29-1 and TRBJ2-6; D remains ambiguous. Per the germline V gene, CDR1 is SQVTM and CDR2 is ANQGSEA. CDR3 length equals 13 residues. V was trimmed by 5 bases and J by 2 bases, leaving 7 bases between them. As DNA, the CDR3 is TGCAGCGTTTCCCAAGCTGGGGCCAACGTCCTGACTTTC. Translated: CSVSQAGANVLTF.

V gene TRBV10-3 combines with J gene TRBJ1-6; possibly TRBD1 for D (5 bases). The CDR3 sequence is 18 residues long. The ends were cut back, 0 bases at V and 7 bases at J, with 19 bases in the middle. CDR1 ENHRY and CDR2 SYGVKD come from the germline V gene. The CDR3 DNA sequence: TGTGCCATCAGTGAGTCTTTGTCCAGGAGGGGTTGGAATTCACCCCTCCACTTT. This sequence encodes CAISESLSRRGWNSPLHF.

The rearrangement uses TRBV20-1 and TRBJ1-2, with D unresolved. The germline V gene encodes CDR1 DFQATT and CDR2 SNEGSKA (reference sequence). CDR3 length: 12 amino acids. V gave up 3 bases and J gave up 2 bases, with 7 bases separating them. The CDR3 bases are TGCAGTGCTAGTGACCGAAACTATGGCTACACCTTC. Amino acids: CSASDRNYGYTF.

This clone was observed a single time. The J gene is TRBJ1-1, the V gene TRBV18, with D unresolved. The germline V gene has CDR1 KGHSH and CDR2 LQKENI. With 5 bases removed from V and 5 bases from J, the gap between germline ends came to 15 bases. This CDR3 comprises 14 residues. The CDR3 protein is CASSATQEGTEAFF. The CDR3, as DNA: TGTGCCAGCTCAGCAACCCAGGAGGGTACTGAAGCTTTCTTT. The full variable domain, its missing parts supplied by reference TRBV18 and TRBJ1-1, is NAGVMQNPRHLVRRRGQEARLRCSPMKGHSHVYWYRQLPEEGLKFMVYLQKENIIDESGMPKERFSAEFPKEGPSILRIQQVVRGDSAAYFCASSATQEGTEAFFGQGTRLTVV.

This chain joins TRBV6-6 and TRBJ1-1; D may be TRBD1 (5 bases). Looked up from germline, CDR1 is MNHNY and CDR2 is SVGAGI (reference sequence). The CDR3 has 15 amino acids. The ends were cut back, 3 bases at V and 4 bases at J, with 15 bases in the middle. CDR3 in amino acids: CASSYGSGGSTEAFF. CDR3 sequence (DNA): TGTGCCAGCAGTTATGGGTCGGGGGGGAGCACTGAAGCTTTCTTT.

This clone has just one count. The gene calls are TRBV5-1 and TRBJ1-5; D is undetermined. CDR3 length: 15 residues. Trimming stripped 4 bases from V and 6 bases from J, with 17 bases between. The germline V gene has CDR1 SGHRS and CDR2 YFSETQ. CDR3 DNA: TGCGCCAGCAGCATTGGCTCCGGGAACGGTCAGCCCCAGCATTTT. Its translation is CASSIGSGNGQPQHF.

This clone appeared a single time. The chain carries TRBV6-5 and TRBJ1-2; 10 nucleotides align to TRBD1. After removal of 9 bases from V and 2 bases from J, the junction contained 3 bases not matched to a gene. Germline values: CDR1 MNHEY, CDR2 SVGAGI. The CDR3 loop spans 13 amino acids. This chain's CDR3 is CARDRGTNYGYTF. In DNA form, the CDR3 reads TGTGCCAGGGACAGGGGGACCAACTATGGCTACACCTTC.

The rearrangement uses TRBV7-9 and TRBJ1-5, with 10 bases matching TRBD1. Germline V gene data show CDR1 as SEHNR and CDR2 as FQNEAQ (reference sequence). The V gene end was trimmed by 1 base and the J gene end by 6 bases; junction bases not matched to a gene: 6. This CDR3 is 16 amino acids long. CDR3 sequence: CASSLGGTGVGQPQHF. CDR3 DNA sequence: TGTGCCAGCAGCTTAGGAGGGACAGGGGTGGGTCAGCCCCAGCATTTT. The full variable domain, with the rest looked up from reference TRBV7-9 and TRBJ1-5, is DTGVSQNPRHKITKRGQNVTFRCDPISEHNRLYWYRQTLGQGPEFLTYFQNEAQLEKSRLLSDRFSAERPKGSFSTLEIQRTEQGDSAMYLCASSLGGTGVGQPQHFGDGTRLSIL.